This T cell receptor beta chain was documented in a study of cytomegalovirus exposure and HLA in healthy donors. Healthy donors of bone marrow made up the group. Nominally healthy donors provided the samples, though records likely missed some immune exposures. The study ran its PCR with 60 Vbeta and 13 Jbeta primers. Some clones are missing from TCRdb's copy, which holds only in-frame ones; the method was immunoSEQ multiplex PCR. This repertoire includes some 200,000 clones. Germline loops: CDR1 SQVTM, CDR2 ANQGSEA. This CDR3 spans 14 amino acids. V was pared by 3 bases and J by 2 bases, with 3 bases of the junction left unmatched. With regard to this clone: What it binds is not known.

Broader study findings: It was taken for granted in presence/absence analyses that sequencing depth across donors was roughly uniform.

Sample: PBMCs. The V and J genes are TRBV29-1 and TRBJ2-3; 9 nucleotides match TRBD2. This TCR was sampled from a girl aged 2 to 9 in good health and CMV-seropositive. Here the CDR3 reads CSVELAGHTDTQYF. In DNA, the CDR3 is TGCAGCGTTGAGCTAGCGGGACACACAGATACGCAGTATTTT.